A single sample is the source of the 14 T cell receptor beta chains below, sequenced in a study of control samples from healthy donors and cancer patients. The assay was immunoSEQ multiplex PCR, and TCRdb's table has in-frame clones only and misses some. The table records around 130,000 clones, around 90% of them present only once. The sample consisted of blood. The receptors derive from a man aged 45-65 years in good health.

J is TRBJ2-6 and V is TRBV6-5, with D possibly being TRBD1 or TRBD2 (5 bases each). Germline assignment: CDR1 MNHEY and CDR2 SVGAGI. V lost 0 bases, J lost 0 bases, and 6 bases lay in between. The CDR3 runs to 16 residues. The CDR3 protein is CASSYSRGSGANVLTF. The CDR3 nucleotides are TGTGCCAGCAGTTACTCGAGGGGCTCTGGGGCCAACGTCCTGACTTTC.

This chain uses TRBV5-4 with TRBJ2-7, with D perhaps being TRBD1 or TRBD2 (5 bases each). The germline gives CDR1 SGHNT, CDR2 YYREEE (reference sequence). The CDR3 totals 14 residues. The V gene lost 1 base and the J gene lost 4 bases, with 12 bases spanning the gap. The CDR3 reads CASSLIQGPYEQYF. As DNA, the CDR3 is TGTGCCAGCAGCTTGATCCAGGGACCTTACGAGCAGTACTTC.

This chain connects TRBV15 to TRBJ1-1; D is uncertain. V was clipped by 3 bases and J by 0 bases, with 11 bases between them. Germline-derived CDR1 and CDR2 are LNHNV and YYDKDF (reference sequence). The CDR3 totals 15 residues. CDR3 protein: CATSSLVGMNTEAFF. DNA for the CDR3: TGTGCCACCAGCAGCTTGGTAGGAATGAACACTGAAGCTTTCTTT.

The chain employs TRBV5-6 and TRBJ2-7; D gene unclear. V lost 2 bases, J lost 0 bases, and 6 bases lay in between. CDR3 length equals 13 residues. From germline, CDR1 is SGHDT and CDR2 YYEEEE. CDR3 in DNA: TGTGCCAGCAGCTTCGGCAGCTCCTACGAGCAGTACTTC. Protein product: CASSFGSSYEQYF.

This rearrangement joins TRBV5-6 to TRBJ2-3; TRBD2 matches 9 bases. The junction had 8 bases not matched to a gene; V was cut back by 7 bases and J by 2 bases. There are 15 residues in the CDR3. Per germline, CDR1 SGHDT and CDR2 YYEEEE. The DNA for the CDR3 is TGTGCCAGCGGTTCCGGGACTAGCTCCACAGATACGCAGTATTTT. Its translation: CASGSGTSSTDTQYF.

The chain's CDR3 is CATGQGTHEQYF. As DNA, the CDR3 is TGTGCCACCGGACAGGGGACCCACGAGCAGTACTTC. The V call is TRBV18, the J call TRBJ2-7; TRBD1 matches 9 bases. V lost 10 bases and J lost 5; bases outside the gene matches: 6. The CDR3 spans 12 residues. Germline loops: CDR1 KGHSH, CDR2 LQKENI.

This clone appeared a few times. This rearrangement joins TRBV9 to TRBJ1-6; no firm D call. This CDR3 has 15 residues. Germline CDR1 is SGDLS and CDR2 is YYNGEE. V lost 3 bases to trimming and J lost 3 bases, with 10 bases between them. The chain's CDR3 is CASSARDVYNSPLHF. The CDR3 bases are TGTGCCAGCAGCGCCCGGGATGTCTATAATTCACCCCTCCACTTT. Based on the CDR3 plus reference TRBV9 and TRBJ1-6, the full variable domain is DSGVTQTPKHLITATGQRVTLRCSPRSGDLSVYWYQQSLDQGLQFLIQYYNGEERAKGNILERFSAQQFPDLHSELNLSSLELGDSALYFCASSARDVYNSPLHFGNGTRLTVT.

This chain joins TRBV5-4 and TRBJ1-1, with 9 bases identical to TRBD1. The CDR3 consists of 12 residues. CDR1 and CDR2 from the germline V gene are SGHNT and YYREEE (reference sequence). V gave up 2 bases and J gave up 8 bases; unmatched junction bases: 1. CDR3 DNA sequence: TGTGCCAGCAGCTTACAGGGGGCAGAAGCTTTCTTT. Translating it yields CASSLQGAEAFF. The whole variable domain, remainder taken from reference TRBV5-4 and TRBJ1-1, is ETGVTQSPTHLIKTRGQQVTLRCSSQSGHNTVSWYQQALGQGPQFIFQYYREEENGRGNFPPRFSGLQFPNYSSELNVNALELDDSALYLCASSLQGAEAFFGQGTRLTVV.

This sequence joins TRBV10-3 and TRBJ1-4; weak D call: TRBD1 (6 bases). CDR3 size: 14 residues. V lost 2 bases to trimming and J lost 7 bases, with 11 bases between them. Germline CDR1 reads ENHRY; CDR2 reads SYGVKD. Here the CDR3 reads CAISERGAAEKLFF. In DNA form, the CDR3 reads TGTGCCATCAGTGAGAGGGGGGCTGCTGAAAAACTGTTTTTT.

The rearrangement joins TRBV5-6 to TRBJ2-3; D remains unclear. Trimming pared 5 bases from V and 2 bases from J, leaving 6 bases between. The CDR3 has 12 amino acids. Germline V gene sequence: CDR1 SGHDT, CDR2 YYEEEE. DNA of the CDR3: TGTGCCAGCAGTTACCACACAGATACGCAGTATTTT. Its protein product is CASSYHTDTQYF. The complete variable domain, with remaining parts taken from reference TRBV5-6 and TRBJ2-3, reads DAGVTQSPTHLIKTRGQQVTLRCSPKSGHDTVSWYQQALGQGPQFIFQYYEEEERQRGNFPDRFSGHQFPNYSSELNVNALLLGDSALYLCASSYHTDTQYFGPGTRLTVL.

This clone was detected once. The V gene is TRBV11-2, the J gene TRBJ2-1; perhaps TRBD1 as D (5 bases). This CDR3 contains 13 residues. The ends were cut back, 0 bases at V and 10 bases at J, with 10 bases in the middle. CDR1 and CDR2 (germline): SGHAT, FQNNGV. The CDR3 region has the DNA TGTGCCAGCAGCTTAGACTTAGGGGCAGAGCAGTTCTTC. Translated, it gives CASSLDLGAEQFF.

The chain is built from TRBV4-3 and TRBJ1-3; TRBD1 might be the D (5 bases). This CDR3 spans 14 amino acids. CDR1 and CDR2 (germline): LGHNA, YSLEER. V was clipped by 0 bases and J by 4 bases, with 7 bases between them. The CDR3 loop reads CASSQEGGGNTIYF. CDR3 sequence (DNA): TGCGCCAGCAGCCAAGAGGGGGGGGGAAACACCATATATTTT.

The chain combines TRBV11-2 with TRBJ1-1; TRBD1 might be the D (6 bases). From germline, CDR1 is SGHAT and CDR2 FQNNGV. The V end was cut by 5 bases, the J end by 2 bases, with 18 bases between. CDR3 size: 16 residues. CDR3 loop: CASSPGQWRANTEAFF. In DNA, the CDR3 is TGTGCCAGCAGCCCCGGACAGTGGAGGGCAAACACTGAAGCTTTCTTT.

This clone was seen a few times. This chain links TRBV11-2 with TRBJ2-7; 8 bases are shared with TRBD2. V shed 8 bases and J 0 bases; nucleotides not matched to a gene: 3. The CDR3 has 13 residues. CDR1 is SGHAT and CDR2 is FQNNGV in the germline V gene. CDR3 sequence: CASGAGASYEQYF. As DNA, the CDR3 is TGTGCCAGCGGAGCGGGGGCCTCCTACGAGCAGTACTTC.